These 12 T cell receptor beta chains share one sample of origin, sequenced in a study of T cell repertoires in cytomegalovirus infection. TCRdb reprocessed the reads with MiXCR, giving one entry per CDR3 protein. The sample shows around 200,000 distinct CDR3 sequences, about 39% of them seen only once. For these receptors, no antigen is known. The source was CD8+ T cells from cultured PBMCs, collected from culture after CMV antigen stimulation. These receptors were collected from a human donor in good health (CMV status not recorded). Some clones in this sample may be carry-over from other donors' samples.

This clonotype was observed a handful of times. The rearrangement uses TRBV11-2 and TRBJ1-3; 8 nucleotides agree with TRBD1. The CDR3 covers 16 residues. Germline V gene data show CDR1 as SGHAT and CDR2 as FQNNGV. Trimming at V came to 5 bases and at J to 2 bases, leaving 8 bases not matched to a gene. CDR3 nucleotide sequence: TGTGCCAGCAGCCCATGGACAGGGAGGGCTGGAAACACCATATATTTT. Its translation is CASSPWTGRAGNTIYF.

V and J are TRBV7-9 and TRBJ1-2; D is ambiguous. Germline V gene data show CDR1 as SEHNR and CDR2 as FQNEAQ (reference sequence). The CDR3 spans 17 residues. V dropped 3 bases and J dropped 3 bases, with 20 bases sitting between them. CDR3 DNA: TGTGCCAGCAGCTTGGCTCTCGGGGAGGGCCCGGACTATGGCTACACCTTC. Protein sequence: CASSLALGEGPDYGYTF. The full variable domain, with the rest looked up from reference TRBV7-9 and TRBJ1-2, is DTGVSQNPRHKITKRGQNVTFRCDPISEHNRLYWYRQTLGQGPEFLTYFQNEAQLEKSRLLSDRFSAERPKGSFSTLEIQRTEQGDSAMYLCASSLALGEGPDYGYTFGSGTRLTVV.

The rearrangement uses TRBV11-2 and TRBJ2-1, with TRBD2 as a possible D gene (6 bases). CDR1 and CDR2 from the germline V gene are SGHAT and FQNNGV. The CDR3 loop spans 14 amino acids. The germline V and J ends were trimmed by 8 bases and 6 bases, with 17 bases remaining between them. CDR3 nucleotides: TGTGCCAGCTACACTCGGGAGTTCGGCAATGAGCAGTTCTTC. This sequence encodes CASYTREFGNEQFF.

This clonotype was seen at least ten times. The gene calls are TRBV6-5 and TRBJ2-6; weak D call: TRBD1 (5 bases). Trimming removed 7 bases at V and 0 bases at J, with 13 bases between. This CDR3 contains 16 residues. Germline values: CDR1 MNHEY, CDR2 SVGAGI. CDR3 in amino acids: CASTDSVSSGANVLTF. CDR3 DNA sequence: TGTGCCAGCACCGACAGCGTAAGCTCTGGGGCCAACGTCCTGACTTTC.

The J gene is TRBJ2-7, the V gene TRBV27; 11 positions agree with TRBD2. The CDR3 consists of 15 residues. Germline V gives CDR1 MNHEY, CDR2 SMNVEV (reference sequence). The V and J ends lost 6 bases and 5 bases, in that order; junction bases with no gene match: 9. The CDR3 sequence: CASRLTSGNLHEQYF. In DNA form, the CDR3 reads TGTGCCAGCAGGCTGACTAGCGGGAATCTCCACGAGCAGTACTTC.

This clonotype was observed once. The CDR3 sequence is CASSLPPTGTASYNSPLHF. CDR3 sequence (DNA): TGTGCCAGCAGCTTACCTCCGACAGGGACAGCCTCCTATAATTCACCCCTCCACTTT. V and J are TRBV7-8 and TRBJ1-6; TRBD1 matches 7 bases. This CDR3 region has 19 residues. The germline CDR1 and CDR2 sequences are SGHVS and FQNEAQ. The J segment lost 0 bases and the V segment lost 2 bases, leaving 10 bases of the junction unmatched.

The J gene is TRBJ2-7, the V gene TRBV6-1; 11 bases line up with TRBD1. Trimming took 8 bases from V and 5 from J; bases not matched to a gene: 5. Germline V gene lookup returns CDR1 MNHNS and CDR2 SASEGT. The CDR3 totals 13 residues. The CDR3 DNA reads TGTGCCAGCTGCGGACAGGGGGCGAACGAGCAGTACTTC. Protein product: CASCGQGANEQYF.

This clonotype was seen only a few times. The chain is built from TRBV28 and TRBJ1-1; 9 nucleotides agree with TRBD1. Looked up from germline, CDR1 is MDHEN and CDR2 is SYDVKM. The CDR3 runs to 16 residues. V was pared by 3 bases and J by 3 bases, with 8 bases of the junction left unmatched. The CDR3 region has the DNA TGTGCCAGCAGTTTGTTAACAGGGGGCTGGGACACTGAAGCTTTCTTT. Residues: CASSLLTGGWDTEAFF.

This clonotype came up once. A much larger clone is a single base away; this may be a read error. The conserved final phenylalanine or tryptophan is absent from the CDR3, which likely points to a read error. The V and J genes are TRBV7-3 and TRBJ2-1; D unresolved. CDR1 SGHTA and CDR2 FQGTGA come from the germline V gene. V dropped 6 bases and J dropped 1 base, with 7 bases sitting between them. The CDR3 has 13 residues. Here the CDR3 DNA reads TGTGCCAGCAGTCAAGGGTCCTACAATGAGCAGTTCTGC. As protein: CASSQGSYNEQFC.

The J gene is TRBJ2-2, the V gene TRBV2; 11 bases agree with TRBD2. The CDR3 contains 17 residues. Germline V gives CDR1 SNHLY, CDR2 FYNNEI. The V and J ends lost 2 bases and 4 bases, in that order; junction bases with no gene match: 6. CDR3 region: CASSERLAGGLTGELFF. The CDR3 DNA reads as TGTGCCAGCAGTGAAAGGCTAGCGGGAGGACTCACCGGGGAGCTGTTTTTT.

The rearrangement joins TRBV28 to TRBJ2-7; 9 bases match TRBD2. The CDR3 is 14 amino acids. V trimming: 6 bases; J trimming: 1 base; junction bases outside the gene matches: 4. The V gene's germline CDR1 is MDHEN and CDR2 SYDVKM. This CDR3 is CASSLAGTSYEQYF. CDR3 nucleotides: TGTGCCAGCAGCCTAGCGGGAACTTCCTACGAGCAGTACTTC.

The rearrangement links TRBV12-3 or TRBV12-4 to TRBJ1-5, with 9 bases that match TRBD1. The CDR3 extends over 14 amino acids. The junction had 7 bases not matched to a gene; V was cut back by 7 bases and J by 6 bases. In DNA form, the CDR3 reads TGTGCCAGCAATGGACAGGGGCTCGGTCAGCCCCAGCATTTT. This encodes CASNGQGLGQPQHF.